The text below deals with one T cell receptor beta chain. This sample was taken from a study of shared clonotypes between healthy human individuals. After removal of 7 bases from V and 3 bases from J, the junction contained 16 bases not matched to a gene. The CDR3 spans 17 residues. CDR1 and CDR2 (germline): SNHLY, FYNNEI. Assay used: immunoSEQ multiplex PCR; TCRdb lists only in-frame clones, some missing. There are about a million clones in the sample; 70% to 80% occur only once, and about 1.5% lies in the top ten. The origin of this receptor is a man between 18 and 35 years old in good health. The J gene is TRBJ2-7, the V gene TRBV2; 9 positions agree with TRBD2. Specimen: memory CD4+ T cells sorted from blood. The subset denotes: CD45RA-negative fraction. The DNA for the CDR3 is TGTGCCAGCATCGGTGGCGGGAGGGCCTTAGGAAGCTACGAGCAGTACTTC. Its protein product is CASIGGGRALGSYEQYF.